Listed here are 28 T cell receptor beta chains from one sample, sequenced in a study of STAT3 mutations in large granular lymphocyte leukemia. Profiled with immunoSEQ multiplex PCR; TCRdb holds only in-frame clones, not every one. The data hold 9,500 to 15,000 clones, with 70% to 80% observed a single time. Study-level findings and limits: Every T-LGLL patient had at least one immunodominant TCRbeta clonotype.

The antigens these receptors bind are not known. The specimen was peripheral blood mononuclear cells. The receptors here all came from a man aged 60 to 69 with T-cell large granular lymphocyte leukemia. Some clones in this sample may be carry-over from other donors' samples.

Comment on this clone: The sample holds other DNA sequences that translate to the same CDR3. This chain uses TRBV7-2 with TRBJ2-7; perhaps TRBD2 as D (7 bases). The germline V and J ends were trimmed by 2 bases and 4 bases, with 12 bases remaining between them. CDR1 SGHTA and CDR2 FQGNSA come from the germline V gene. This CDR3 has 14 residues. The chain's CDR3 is CASSLSGGAYEQYF. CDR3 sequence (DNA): TGTGCCAGCAGCTTAAGTGGGGGGGCTTACGAGCAGTACTTC.

This CDR3 is CASSWGSSGTNEQFF. The CDR3 DNA follows: TGCGCCAGCAGCTGGGGGAGTAGCGGGACCAATGAGCAGTTCTTC. This chain joins TRBV5-1 and TRBJ2-1, with 8 bases aligning to TRBD2. Trimming cost V 3 bases and J 6 bases; bases outside gene matches: 8. The germline V gene has CDR1 SGHRS and CDR2 YFSETQ. The CDR3 is 15 residues long.

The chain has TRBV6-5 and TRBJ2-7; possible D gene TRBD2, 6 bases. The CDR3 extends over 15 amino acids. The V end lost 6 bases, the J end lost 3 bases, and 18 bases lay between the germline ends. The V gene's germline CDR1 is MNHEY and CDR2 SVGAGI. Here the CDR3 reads CASRKGLQRNYEQYF. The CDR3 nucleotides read TGTGCCAGCAGGAAGGGACTCCAAAGGAACTACGAGCAGTACTTC.

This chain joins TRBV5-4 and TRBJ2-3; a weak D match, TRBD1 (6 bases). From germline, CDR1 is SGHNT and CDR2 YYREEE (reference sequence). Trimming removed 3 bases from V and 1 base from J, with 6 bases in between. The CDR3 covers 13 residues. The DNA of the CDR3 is TGTGCCAGCAGCTGGACAGGCACAGATACGCAGTATTTT. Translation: CASSWTGTDTQYF.

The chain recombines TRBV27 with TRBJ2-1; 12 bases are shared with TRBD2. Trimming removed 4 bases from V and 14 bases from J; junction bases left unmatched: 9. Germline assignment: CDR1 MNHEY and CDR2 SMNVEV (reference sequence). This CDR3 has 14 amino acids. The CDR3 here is CASSSSSGRARKFF. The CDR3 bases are TGTGCCAGCAGTTCATCTAGCGGGAGGGCCCGAAAGTTCTTC.

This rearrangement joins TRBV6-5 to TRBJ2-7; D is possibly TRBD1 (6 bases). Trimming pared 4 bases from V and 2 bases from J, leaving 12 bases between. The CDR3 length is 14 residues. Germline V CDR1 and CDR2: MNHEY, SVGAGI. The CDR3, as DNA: TGTGCCAGCAGTTTAACAGGGTCCGCCTACGAGCAGTACTTC. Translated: CASSLTGSAYEQYF.

The DNA for the CDR3 is TGTGCCAGCAGTTTAAAACCCCCCTATGCTGGGATTAACTATGGCTACACCTTC. Translation: CASSLKPPYAGINYGYTF. This chain uses TRBV27 with TRBJ1-2; no definite D call. This CDR3 is built from 18 residues. Germline V lookup: CDR1 MNHEY, CDR2 SMNVEV (reference sequence). Trimming removed 2 bases from V and 1 base from J, with 20 bases in between.

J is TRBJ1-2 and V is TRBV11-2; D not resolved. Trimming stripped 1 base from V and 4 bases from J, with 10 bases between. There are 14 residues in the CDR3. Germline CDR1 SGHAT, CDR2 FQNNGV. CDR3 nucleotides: TGTGCCAGCAGCTTAGGGGAGGGTCCCTATGGCTACACCTTC. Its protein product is CASSLGEGPYGYTF.

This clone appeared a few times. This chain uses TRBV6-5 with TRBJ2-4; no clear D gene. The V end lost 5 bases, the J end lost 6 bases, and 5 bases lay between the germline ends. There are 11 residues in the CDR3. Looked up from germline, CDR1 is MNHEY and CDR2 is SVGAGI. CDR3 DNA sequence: TGTGCCAGCAGTGATGCAAACATTCAGTACTTC. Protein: CASSDANIQYF.

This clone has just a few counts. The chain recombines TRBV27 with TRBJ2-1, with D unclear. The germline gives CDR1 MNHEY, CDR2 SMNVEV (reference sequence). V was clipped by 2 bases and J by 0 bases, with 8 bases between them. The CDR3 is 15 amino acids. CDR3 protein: CASSLMGSSYNEQFF. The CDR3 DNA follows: TGTGCCAGCAGTTTAATGGGAAGCTCCTACAATGAGCAGTTCTTC.

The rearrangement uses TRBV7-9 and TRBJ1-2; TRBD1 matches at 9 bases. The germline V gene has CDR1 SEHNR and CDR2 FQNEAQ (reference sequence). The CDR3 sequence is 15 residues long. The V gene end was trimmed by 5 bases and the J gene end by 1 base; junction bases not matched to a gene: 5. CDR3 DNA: TGTGCCAGCAGCCCCCGGGACAGGGTTAACTATGGCTACACCTTC. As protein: CASSPRDRVNYGYTF.

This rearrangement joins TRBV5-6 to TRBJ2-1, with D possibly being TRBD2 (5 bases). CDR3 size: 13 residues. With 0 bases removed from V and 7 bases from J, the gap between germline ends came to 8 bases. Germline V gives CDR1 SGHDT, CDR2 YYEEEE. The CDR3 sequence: CASSLERSNEQFF. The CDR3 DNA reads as TGTGCCAGCAGCTTGGAGCGGTCAAATGAGCAGTTCTTC.

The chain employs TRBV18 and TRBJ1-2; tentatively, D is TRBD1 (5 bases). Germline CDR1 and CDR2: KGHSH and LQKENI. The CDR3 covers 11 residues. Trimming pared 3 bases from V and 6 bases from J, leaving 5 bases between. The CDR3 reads CASSPGDGYTF. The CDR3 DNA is TGTGCCAGCTCACCGGGGGATGGCTACACCTTC.

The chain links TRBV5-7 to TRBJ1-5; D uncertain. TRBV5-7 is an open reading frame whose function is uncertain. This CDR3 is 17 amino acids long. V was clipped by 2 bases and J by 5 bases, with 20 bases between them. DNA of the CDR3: TGTGCCAGCAGCTTTCGGATCCCCCATGGAGGTGATCAGCCCCAGCATTTT. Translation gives CASSFRIPHGGDQPQHF.

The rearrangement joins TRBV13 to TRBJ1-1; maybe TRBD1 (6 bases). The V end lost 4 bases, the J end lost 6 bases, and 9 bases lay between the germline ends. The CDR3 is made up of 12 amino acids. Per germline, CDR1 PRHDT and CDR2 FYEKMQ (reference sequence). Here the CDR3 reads CASSSGGPEAFF. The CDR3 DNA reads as TGTGCCAGCAGCTCCGGGGGGCCTGAAGCTTTCTTT.

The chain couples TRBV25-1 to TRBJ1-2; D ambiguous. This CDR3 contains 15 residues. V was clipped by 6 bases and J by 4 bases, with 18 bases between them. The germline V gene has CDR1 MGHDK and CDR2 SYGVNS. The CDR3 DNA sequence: TGTGCCAGCAGGGGGTCCGGGAGTCTATCCTATGGCTACACCTTC. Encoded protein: CASRGSGSLSYGYTF.

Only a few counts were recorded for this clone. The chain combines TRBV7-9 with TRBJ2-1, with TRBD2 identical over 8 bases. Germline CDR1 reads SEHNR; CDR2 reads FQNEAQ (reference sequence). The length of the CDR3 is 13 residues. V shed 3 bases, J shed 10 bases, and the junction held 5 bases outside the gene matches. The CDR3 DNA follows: TGTGCCAGCAGCTTGGGCGGGAGGCGCGAGCAGTTCTTC. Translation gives CASSLGGRREQFF. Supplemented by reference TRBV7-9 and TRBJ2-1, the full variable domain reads DTGVSQNPRHKITKRGQNVTFRCDPISEHNRLYWYRQTLGQGPEFLTYFQNEAQLEKSRLLSDRFSAERPKGSFSTLEIQRTEQGDSAMYLCASSLGGRREQFFGPGTRLTVL.

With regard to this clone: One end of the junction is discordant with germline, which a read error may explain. The CDR3: CASSPGTDTQYF. The CDR3 DNA reads TGCGCCAGCAGCCCCGGAACAGATACGCAGTATTTT. This chain links TRBV7-9 with TRBJ2-3; D gene unclear. Germline values: CDR1 SEHNR, CDR2 FQNEAQ (reference sequence). This CDR3 contains 12 residues. Full variable domain (outside the CDR3, taken from reference TRBV7-9 and TRBJ2-3): DTGVSQNPRHKITKRGQNVTFRCDPISEHNRLYWYRQTLGQGPEFLTYFQNEAQLEKSRLLSDRFSAERPKGSFSTLEIQRTEQGDSAMYLCASSPGTDTQYFGPGTRLTVL.

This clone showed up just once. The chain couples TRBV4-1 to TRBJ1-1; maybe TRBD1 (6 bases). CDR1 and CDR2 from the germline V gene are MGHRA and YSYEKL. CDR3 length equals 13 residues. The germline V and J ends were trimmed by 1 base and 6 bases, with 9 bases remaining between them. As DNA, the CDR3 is TGCGCCAGCAGCCAAGTTGGGGGCGCTGAAGCTTTCTTT. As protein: CASSQVGGAEAFF.

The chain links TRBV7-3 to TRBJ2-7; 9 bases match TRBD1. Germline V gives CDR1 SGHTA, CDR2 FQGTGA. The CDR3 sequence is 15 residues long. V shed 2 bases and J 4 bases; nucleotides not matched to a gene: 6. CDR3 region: CASSLSPGQGYEQYF. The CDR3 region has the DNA TGTGCCAGCAGCTTATCCCCCGGACAGGGGTACGAGCAGTACTTC.

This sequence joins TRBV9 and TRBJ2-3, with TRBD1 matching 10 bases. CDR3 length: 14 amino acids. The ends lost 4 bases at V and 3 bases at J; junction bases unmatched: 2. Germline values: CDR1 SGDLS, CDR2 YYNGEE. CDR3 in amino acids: CASSPGQGTDTQYF. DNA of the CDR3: TGTGCCAGCAGCCCGGGACAGGGGACAGATACGCAGTATTTT.

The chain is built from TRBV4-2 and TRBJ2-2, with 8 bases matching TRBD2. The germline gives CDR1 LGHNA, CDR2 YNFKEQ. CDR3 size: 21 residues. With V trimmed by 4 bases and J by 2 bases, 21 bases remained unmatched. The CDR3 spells CASSPAGSGRTFLPNTGELFF. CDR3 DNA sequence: TGTGCCAGCAGCCCCGCTGGGAGCGGGAGAACCTTCCTCCCTAACACCGGGGAGCTGTTTTTT.

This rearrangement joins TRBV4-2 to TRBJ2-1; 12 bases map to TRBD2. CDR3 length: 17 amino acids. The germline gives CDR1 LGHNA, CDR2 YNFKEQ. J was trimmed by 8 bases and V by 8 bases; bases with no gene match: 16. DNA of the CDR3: TGTGCCAGCGCACCGGGCCAGCTAGCGGGAGGGTGGTATGAGCAGTTCTTC. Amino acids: CASAPGQLAGGWYEQFF.

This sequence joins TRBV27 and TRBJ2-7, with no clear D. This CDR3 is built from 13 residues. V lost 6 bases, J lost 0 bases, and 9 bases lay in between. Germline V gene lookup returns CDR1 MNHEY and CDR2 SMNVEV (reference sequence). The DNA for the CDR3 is TGTGCCAGCAGGAAGGAGCCCTCCTACGAGCAGTACTTC. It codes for CASRKEPSYEQYF.

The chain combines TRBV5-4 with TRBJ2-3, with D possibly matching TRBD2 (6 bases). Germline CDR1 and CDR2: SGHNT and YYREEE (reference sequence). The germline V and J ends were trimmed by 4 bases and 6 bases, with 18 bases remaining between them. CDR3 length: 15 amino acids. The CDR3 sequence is CASSLSLEGSDTQYF. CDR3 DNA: TGTGCCAGCAGCCTGTCTTTGGAGGGATCGGATACGCAGTATTTT.

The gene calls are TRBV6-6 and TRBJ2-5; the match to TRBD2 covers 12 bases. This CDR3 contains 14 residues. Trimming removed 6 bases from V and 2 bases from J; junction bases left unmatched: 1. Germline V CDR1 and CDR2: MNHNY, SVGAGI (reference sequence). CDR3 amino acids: CASRGTSGQETQYF. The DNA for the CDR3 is TGTGCCAGCAGGGGGACTAGCGGGCAAGAGACCCAGTACTTC.

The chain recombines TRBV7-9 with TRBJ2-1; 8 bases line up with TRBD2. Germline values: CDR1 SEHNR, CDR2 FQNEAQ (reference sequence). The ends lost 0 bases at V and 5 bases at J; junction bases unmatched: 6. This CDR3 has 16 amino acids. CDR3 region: CASSLASSGSNNEQFF. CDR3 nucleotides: TGTGCCAGCAGCTTAGCGAGCAGCGGGAGCAACAATGAGCAGTTCTTC.

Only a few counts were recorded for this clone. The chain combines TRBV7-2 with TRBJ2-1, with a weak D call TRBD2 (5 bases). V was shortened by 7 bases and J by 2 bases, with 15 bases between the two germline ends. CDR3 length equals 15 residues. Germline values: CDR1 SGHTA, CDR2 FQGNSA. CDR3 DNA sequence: TGTGCCAGCATGTCTGCGGGTCTAACCTACAATGAGCAGTTCTTC. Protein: CASMSAGLTYNEQFF.